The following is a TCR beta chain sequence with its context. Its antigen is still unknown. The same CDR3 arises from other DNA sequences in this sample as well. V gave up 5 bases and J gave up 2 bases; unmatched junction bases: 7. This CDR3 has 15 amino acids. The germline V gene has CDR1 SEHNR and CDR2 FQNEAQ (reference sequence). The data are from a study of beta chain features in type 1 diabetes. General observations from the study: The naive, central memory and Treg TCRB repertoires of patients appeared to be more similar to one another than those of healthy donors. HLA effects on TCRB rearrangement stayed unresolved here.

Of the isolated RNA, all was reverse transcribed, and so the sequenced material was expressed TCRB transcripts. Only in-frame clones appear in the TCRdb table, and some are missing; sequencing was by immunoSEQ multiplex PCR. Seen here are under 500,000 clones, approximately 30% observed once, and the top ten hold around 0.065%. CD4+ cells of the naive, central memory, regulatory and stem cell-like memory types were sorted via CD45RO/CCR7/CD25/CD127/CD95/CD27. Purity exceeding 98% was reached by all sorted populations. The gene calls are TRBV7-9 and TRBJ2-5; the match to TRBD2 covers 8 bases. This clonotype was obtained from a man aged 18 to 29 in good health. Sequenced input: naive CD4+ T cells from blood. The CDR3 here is CASSLSLAGQETQYF. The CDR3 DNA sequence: TGTGCCAGCAGCCTCTCATTAGCGGGGCAAGAGACCCAGTACTTC.